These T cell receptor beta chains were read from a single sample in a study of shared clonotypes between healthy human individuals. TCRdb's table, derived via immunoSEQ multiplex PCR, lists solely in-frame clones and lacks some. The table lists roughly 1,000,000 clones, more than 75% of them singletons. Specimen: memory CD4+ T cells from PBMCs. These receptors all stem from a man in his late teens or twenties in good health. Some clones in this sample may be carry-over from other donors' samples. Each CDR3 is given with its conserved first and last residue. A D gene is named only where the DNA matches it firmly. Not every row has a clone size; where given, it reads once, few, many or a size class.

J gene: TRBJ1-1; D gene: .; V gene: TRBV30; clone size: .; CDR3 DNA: TGTGCCTTCCTACAGGACTCGAACACTGAAGCTTTCTTT; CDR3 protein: CAFLQDSNTEAFF
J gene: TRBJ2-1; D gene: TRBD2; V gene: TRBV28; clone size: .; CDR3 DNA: TGTGCCAGCGCTGATCGGACTAGCAATGAGCAGTTCTTC; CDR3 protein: CASADRTSNEQFF
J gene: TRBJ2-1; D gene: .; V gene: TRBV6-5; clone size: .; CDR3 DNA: TGTGCCAGCAGTTACTCGGGAGTCCAGTTCTTC; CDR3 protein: CASSYSGVQFF
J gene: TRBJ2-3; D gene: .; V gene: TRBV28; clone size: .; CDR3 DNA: TGTGCCAGCGGGTGGGGATCAACAGATACGCAGTATTTT; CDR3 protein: CASGWGSTDTQYF
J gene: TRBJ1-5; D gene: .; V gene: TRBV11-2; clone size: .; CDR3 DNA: TGTGCCAGCAGCAAGTACAATCAGCCCCAGCATTTT; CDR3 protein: CASSKYNQPQHF
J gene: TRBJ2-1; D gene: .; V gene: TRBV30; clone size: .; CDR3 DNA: TGTGCCTGGAGCACAGGGCCCTACAATGAGCAGTTCTTC; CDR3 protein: CAWSTGPYNEQFF
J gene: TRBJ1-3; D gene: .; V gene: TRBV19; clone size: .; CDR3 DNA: TGTGCCAGTAGTACCCGGAAGGGAGAAACTGGAAACACCATATATTTT; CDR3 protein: CASSTRKGETGNTIYF
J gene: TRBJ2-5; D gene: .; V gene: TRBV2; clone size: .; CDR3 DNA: TGTGCCAGCAGTGTGGACCGCGGCCAAGAGACCCAGTACTTC; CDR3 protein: CASSVDRGQETQYF
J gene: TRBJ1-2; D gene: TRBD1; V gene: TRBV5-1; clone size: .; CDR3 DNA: TGCGCCAGCAGCAGTAAGACAGGGGAAGACTATGGCTACACCTTC; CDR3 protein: CASSSKTGEDYGYTF
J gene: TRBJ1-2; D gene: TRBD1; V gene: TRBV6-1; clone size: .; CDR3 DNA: TGTGCCAGCACCGACAGGGGGCTTCGTTATGGCTACACCTTC; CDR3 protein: CASTDRGLRYGYTF
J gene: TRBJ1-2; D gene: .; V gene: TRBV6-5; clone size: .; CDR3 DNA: TGTGCCAGCAGTTACTCCGGGGGCAACCATGGCTACACCTTC; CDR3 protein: CASSYSGGNHGYTF
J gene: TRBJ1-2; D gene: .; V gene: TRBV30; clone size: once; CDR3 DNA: TGTGCCTGTCTCGGGACAATCGGCTTCTATGGCTACACCTTC; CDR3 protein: CACLGTIGFYGYTF
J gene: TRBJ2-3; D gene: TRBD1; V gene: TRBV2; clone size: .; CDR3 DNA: TGTGCCAGCAGTAGTGGACAGGGGGCTGGCACAGATACGCAGTATTTT; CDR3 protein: CASSSGQGAGTDTQYF
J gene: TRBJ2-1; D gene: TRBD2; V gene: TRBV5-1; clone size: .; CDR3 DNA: TGCGCCAGCAGCGACGGGACTAGCAGGTACAATGAGCAGTTCTTC; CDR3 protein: CASSDGTSRYNEQFF
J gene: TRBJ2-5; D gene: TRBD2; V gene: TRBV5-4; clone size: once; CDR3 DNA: TGTGCCAGCAGCTTGAACGCGGCTAGCGGAGAGACCCAGTACTTC; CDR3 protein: CASSLNAASGETQYF
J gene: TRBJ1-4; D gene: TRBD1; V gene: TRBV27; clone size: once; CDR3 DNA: TGTGCCAGCGGGGACAGGAGCGTTGAAAAACTGTTTTTT; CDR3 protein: CASGDRSVEKLFF
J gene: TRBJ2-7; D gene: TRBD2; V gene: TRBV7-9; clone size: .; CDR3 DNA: TGTGCCAGCAGCTTTGTGGAAGCGGGAGGGCCTTACGAGCAGTACTTC; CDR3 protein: CASSFVEAGGPYEQYF
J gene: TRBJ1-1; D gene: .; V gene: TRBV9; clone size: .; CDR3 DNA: TGTGCCAGCAATCAGGGCCCGAACACTGAAGCTTTCTTT; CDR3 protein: CASNQGPNTEAFF
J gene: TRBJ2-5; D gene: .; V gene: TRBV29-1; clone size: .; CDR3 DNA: TGCAGCGTCTCGGGACCTCAAGAGACCCAGTACTTC; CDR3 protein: CSVSGPQETQYF
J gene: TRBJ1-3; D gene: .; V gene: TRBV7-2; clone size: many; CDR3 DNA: TGTGCCAGCAGCCAATCCGGGGTTGGAAACACCATATATTTT; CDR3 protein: CASSQSGVGNTIYF
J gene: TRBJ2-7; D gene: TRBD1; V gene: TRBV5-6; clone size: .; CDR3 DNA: TGTGCCAGCAGCGGAGGGACAGGGTACCGGGCGTACGAGCAGTACTTC; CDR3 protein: CASSGGTGYRAYEQYF
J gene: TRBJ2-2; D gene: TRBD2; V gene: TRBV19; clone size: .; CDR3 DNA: TGTGCCAGTAAGGCTAGCGGGAGGGGGGACACCGGGGAGCTGTTTTTT; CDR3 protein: CASKASGRGDTGELFF
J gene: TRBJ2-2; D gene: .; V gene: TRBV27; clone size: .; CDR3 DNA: TGTGCCAGCAGAGTACAGGGAACCGGGGAGCTGTTTTTT; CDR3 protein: CASRVQGTGELFF
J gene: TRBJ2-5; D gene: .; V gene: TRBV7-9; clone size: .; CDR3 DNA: TGTGCCAGCAGCTTAGCTCTGGCGGGATCGGAGACCCAGTACTTC; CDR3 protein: CASSLALAGSETQYF
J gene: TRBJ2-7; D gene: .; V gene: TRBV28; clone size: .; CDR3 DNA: TGTGCCAGCACCTCGGGCCTCAACTACGAGCAGTACTTC; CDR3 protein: CASTSGLNYEQYF
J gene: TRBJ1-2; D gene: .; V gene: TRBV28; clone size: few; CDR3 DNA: TGTGCCAGCAGTTTCGGCTCCTATGGCTACACCTTC; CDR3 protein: CASSFGSYGYTF
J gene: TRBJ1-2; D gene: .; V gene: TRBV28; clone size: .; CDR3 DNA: TGTGCCAGCCAACGGGGGTCTAACTATGGCTACACCTTC; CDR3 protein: CASQRGSNYGYTF
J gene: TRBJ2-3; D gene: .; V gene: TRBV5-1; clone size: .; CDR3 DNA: TGCGCCAGCAGGAACCCGGGGGCTAGCACAGATACGCAGTATTTT; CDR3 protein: CASRNPGASTDTQYF
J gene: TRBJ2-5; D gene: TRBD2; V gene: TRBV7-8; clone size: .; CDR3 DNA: TGTGCCAGCAGCGCACAAGCGGGAAAGGCTCGAGAGACCCAGTACTTC; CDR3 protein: CASSAQAGKARETQYF
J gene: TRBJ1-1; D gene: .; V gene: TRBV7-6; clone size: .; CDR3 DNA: TGTGCCAGCAGCCCCCGTCCGTCGGCTGGGGGCACTGAAGCTTTCTTT; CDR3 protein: CASSPRPSAGGTEAFF